This TCR beta chain was profiled in a study of CD8+CD57+ T cells in acquired aplastic anemia. Study findings and constraints: Comparison of patients with controls identified almost 30 shared CD8+ CDR3 sequences. Patients versus controls showed no significant CD8+ Simpson's diversity difference.

In regard to this clonotype: The antigen is undetermined.

Profiling that covered TCR beta VDJ and CDR3 relied on genomic DNA as its template. TCRdb called the reads again in MiXCR, with one record for every CDR3 protein. This table holds 150,000 to 200,000 distinct CDR3 sequences, around 66% found once. V lost 2 bases and J 5 bases, leaving 20 bases between the germline ends. The CDR3 extends over 16 amino acids. Per germline, CDR1 SGHRS and CDR2 YFSETQ. This sequence originates from a human donor with severe aplastic anemia or a healthy control (not recorded which). This chain links TRBV5-1 with TRBJ2-7; the D gene is possibly TRBD2 (5 bases). What was sequenced was sorted CD4+, CD8+, or CD8+CD57+ T cells (not recorded which) from PBMCs. CDR3 in DNA: TGCGCCAGCAGCTTCCCTCTGGAGGTCCCCCTTAACGAGCAGTACTTC. This translates into CASSFPLEVPLNEQYF.